This TCR beta chain was retrieved from a study of human T cells and chemical hapten exposure. V lost 5 bases, J lost 2 bases, and 13 bases lay in between. Germline CDR1 and CDR2: SGHAT and FQNNGV. This CDR3 has 14 residues. In this sample, this clonotype turned up a few times. A single record per CDR3 protein comes from TCRdb applying MiXCR to the RACE reads. This table has 75,000 to 95,000 distinct CDR3 sequences, approximately 12% appearing once. The time point was: patch test 1, 2 weeks after DPC sensitization. Specified treatment: therapeutic diphenylcyclopropenone sensitization with weekly scalp DPC. Only after blood had been drawn was each patch test applied.

This receptor was taken from a woman aged 60-75 years with alopecia areata. Some clones in this sample may be carry-over from other donors' samples. The J gene is TRBJ2-7, the V gene TRBV11-2; D might be TRBD1 or TRBD2, each matching 7 bases. This specimen was whole blood, taken in connection with sensitization to the hapten diphenylcyclopropenone (DPC). The CDR3 is CASSAQGGPYEQYF. Here the CDR3 DNA reads TGTGCCAGCAGCGCGCAGGGGGGGCCCTACGAGCAGTACTTC.